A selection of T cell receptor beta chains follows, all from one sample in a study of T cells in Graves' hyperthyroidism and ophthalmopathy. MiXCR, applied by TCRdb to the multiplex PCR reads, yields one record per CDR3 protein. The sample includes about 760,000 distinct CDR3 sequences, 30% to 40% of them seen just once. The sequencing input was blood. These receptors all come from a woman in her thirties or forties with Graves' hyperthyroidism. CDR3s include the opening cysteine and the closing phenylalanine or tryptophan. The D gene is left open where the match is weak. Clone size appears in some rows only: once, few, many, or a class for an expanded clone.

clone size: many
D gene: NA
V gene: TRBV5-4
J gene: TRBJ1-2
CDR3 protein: CASRRDLGDYGYTF
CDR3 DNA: TGTGCCAGCAGGCGGGACCTCGGCGACTATGGCTACACCTTC

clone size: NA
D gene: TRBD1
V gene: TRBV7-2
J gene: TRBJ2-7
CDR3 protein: CASSSHRGPYEQYF
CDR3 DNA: TGTGCCAGCAGCTCTCACAGGGGGCCCTACGAGCAGTACTTC

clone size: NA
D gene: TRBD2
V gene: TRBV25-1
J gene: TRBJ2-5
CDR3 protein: CASSKTLAEGDETQYF
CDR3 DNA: TGTGCCAGCAGTAAGACACTAGCGGAAGGCGATGAGACCCAGTACTTC

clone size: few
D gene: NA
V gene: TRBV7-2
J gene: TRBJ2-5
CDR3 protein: CASEEHLRGQMGF
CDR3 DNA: TGTGCCAGCGAAGAACACCTCCGGGGGCAGATGGGGTTC

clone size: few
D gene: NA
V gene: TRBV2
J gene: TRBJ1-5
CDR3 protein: CASSLGVSAQPQHF
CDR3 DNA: TGTGCCAGCAGTTTAGGCGTATCAGCGCAGCCCCAGCATTTT

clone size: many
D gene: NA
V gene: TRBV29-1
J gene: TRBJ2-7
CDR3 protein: CSVNEGVRTYEQYF
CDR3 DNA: TGCAGCGTTAATGAGGGAGTGAGAACCTACGAGCAGTACTTC

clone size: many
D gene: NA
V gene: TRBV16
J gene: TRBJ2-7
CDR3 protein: CASSQSGGYEQYF
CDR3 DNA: TGTGCCAGCAGCCAATCCGGGGGCTACGAGCAGTACTTC

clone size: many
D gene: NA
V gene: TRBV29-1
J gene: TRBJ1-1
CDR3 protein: CSVDEKNTEAFF
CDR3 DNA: TGCAGCGTTGATGAGAAGAACACTGAAGCTTTCTTT

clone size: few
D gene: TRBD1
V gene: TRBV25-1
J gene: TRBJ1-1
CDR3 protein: CASSEYTPRQGASEAFF
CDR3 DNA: TGTGCCAGCAGTGAATATACTCCGAGACAGGGTGCGTCTGAAGCTTTCTTT

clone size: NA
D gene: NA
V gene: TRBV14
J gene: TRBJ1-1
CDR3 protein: CASSFHGGTNTEAFF
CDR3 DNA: TGTGCCAGCAGCTTTCACGGAGGGACGAACACTGAAGCTTTCTTT

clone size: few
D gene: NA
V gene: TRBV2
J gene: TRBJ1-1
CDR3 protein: CASKTDGSPAEAFF
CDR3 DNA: TGTGCCAGCAAGACCGACGGCTCCCCCGCTGAAGCTTTCTTT

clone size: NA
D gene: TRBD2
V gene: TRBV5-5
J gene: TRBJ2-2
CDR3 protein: CASSLWGLKNTGELFF
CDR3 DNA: TGTGCCAGCAGCCTATGGGGACTAAAGAACACCGGGGAGCTGTTTTTT

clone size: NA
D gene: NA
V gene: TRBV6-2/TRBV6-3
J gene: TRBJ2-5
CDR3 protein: CASSTMTGHVGTQYF
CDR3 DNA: TGTGCCAGCAGTACGATGACAGGCCACGTTGGGACCCAGTACTTC

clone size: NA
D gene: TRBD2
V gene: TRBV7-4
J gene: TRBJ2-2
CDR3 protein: CASSPGLAGETPSTGELFF
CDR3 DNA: TGTGCCAGCAGTCCGGGACTAGCGGGAGAAACCCCCAGCACCGGGGAGCTGTTTTTT

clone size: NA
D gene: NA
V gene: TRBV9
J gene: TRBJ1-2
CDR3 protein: CASSVGGFQANTF
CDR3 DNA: TGTGCCAGCAGCGTAGGAGGGTTCCAGGCGAACACCTTC

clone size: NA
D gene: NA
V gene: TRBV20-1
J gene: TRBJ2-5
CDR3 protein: CSARDGGAGTQYF
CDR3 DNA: TGCAGTGCTAGAGATGGAGGGGCGGGGACCCAGTACTTC

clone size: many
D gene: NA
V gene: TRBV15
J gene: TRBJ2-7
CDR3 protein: CATSKEVSSYEQYF
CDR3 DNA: TGTGCCACCAGCAAGGAGGTGAGCTCCTACGAGCAGTACTTC

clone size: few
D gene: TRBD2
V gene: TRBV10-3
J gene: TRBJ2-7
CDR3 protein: CATGTSRYEQYF
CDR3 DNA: TGTGCCACCGGGACTAGTCGGTACGAGCAGTACTTC

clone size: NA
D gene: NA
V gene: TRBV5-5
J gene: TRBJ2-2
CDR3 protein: CASSLEGGDWTGELFF
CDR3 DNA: TGTGCCAGCAGCTTGGAAGGAGGGGATTGGACCGGGGAGCTGTTTTTT

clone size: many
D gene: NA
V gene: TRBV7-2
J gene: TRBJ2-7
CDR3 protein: CASSPSQQGTHEQYF
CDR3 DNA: TGTGCCAGCAGCCCGTCGCAACAGGGAACCCACGAGCAGTACTTC

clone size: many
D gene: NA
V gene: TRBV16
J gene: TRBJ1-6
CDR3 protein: CASSEKGGNSPLHF
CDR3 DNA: TGTGCCAGCAGCGAGAAAGGGGGTAATTCACCCCTCCACTTT

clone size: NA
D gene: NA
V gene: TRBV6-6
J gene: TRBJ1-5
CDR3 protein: CASRVTGISNQPQHF
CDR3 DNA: TGTGCCAGCAGAGTAACGGGGATTAGCAATCAGCCCCAGCATTTT

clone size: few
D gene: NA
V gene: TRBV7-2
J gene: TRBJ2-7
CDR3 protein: CASSLQLPSYEQYF
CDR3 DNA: TGTGCCAGCAGCTTGCAATTACCCTCCTACGAGCAGTACTTC

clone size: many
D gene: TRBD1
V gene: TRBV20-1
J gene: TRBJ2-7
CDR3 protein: CSFKRRQGDEQYF
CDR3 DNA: TGCAGCTTCAAAAGGAGACAGGGTGACGAGCAGTACTTC

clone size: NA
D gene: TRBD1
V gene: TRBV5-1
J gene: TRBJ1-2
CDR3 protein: CASSWAGGGGYGYTF
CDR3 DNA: TGCGCCAGCAGCTGGGCAGGGGGAGGAGGCTATGGCTACACCTTC

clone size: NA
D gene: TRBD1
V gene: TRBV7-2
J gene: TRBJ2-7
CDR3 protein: CASSKRGPEIYEQYF
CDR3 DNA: TGTGCCAGCAGCAAAAGGGGGCCAGAAATCTACGAGCAGTACTTC

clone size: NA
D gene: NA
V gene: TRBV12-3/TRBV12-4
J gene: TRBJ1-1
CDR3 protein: CASSLRLNTQAFF
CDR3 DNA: TGTGCCAGCAGTTTAAGATTGAACACTCAAGCTTTCTTT

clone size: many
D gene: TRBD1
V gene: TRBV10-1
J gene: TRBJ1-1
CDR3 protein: CASSGTGALNTEAFF
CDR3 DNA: TGCGCCAGCAGCGGGACAGGGGCGTTGAACACTGAAGCTTTCTTT

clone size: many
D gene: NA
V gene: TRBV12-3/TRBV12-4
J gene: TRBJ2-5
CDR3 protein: CASKGSEGETQYF
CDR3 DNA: TGTGCCAGCAAAGGCTCCGAGGGAGAGACCCAGTACTTC

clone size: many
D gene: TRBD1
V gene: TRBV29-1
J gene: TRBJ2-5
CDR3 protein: CSVSTGVETQYF
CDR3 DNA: TGCAGCGTTAGTACAGGGGTAGAGACCCAGTACTTC

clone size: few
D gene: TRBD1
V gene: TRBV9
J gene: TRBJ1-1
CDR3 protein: CASSVRPGGSAEAFF
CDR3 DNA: TGTGCCAGCAGCGTACGTCCAGGGGGTAGTGCTGAAGCTTTCTTT

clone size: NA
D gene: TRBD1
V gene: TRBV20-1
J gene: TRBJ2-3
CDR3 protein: CSATQGQGMTDTQYF
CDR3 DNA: TGCAGTGCTACCCAAGGACAGGGGATGACAGATACGCAGTATTTT

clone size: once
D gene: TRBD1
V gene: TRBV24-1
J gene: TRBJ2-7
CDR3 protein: CATSGLPTGNRPNEQYF
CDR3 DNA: TGTGCCACCAGTGGGTTACCGACAGGGAACCGTCCTAACGAGCAGTACTTC

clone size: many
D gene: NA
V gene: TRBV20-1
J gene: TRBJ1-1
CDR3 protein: CSAQGQGSRTEAFF
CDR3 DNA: TGCAGTGCTCAGGGGCAGGGATCACGCACTGAAGCTTTCTTT

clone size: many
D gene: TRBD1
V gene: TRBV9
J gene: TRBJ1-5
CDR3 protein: CASSVGTGDNQPQHF
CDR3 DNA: TGTGCCAGCAGCGTAGGGACAGGGGACAATCAGCCCCAGCATTTT

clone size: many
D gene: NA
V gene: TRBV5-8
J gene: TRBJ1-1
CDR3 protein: CASSFSQNTEAFF
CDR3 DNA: TGTGCCAGCAGCTTCTCCCAGAACACTGAAGCTTTCTTT

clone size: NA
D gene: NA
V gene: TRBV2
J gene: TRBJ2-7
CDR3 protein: CASRASTYEQYF
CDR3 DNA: TGTGCCAGCAGGGCCAGCACCTACGAGCAGTACTTC

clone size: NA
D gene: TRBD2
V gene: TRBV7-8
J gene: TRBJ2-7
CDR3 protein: CASSSPGGGTVYEQYF
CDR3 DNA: TGTGCCAGCAGCTCCCCCGGGGGAGGGACGGTCTACGAGCAGTACTTC

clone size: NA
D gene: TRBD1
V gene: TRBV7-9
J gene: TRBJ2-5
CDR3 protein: CASSARTGHQQTQYF
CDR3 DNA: TGTGCCAGCAGCGCGCGGACAGGACATCAACAGACCCAGTACTTC

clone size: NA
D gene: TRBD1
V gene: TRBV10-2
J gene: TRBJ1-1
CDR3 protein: CASSQRQGTAEAFF
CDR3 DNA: TGCGCCAGCAGCCAGAGACAGGGTACCGCTGAAGCTTTCTTT

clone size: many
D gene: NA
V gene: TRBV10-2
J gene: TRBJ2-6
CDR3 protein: CASSEPRAPGANVLTF
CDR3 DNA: TGCGCCAGCAGTGAGCCCAGGGCACCTGGGGCCAACGTCCTGACTTTC

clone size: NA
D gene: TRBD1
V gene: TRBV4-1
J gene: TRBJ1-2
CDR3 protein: CASSLTRDREPRSGYTF
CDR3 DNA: TGCGCCAGCAGCCTAACTCGGGACAGGGAGCCAAGGAGTGGCTACACCTTC

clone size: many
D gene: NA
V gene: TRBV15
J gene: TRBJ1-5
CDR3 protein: CATSGTNQPQHF
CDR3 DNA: TGTGCCACCAGCGGGACCAATCAGCCCCAGCATTTT

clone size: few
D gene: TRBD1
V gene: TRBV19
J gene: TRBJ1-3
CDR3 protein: CASRGQLSGNTIYF
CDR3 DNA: TGTGCCAGTAGGGGACAGCTCTCTGGAAACACCATATATTTT

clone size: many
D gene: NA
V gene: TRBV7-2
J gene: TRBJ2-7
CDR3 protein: CASSSLISYEQYF
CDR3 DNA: TGTGCCAGCAGCTCCCTTATAAGCTACGAGCAGTACTTC

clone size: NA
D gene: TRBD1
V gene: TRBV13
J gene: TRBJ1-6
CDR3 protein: CASSSTGTGPNSPLHF
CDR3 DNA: TGTGCCAGCAGCTCCACCGGGACAGGGCCGAATTCACCCCTCCACTTT

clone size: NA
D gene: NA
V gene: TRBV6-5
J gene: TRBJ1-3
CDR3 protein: CASCGKGRMSGNTIYF
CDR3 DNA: TGTGCCAGCTGTGGGAAGGGGAGGATGTCTGGAAACACCATATATTTT

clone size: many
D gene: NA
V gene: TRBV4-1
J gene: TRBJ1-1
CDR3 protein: CASSRSRGTEAFF
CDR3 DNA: TGCGCCAGCAGCCGTTCCCGTGGCACTGAAGCTTTCTTT

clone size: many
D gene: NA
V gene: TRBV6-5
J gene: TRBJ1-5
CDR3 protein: CASSSWGVQPQHF
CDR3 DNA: TGTGCCAGCAGTTCTTGGGGTGTTCAGCCCCAGCATTTT

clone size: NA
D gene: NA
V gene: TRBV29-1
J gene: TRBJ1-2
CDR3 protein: CSVETTGTAGYTF
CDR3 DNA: TGCAGCGTTGAAACAACGGGTACGGCCGGCTACACCTTC